The 30 T cell receptor beta chains listed next were all sequenced from one sample in a study of blood T cell repertoires in COVID-19. Data came from immunoSEQ multiplex PCR; TCRdb stores just in-frame clones and leaves some out. The repertoire holds roughly 60,000 clones, 75% to 90% seen once, with around 9.6% in the top ten. The source material was peripheral blood. These receptor sequences come from a man aged 25-40 years with COVID-19, enrolled during active disease.

The chain joins TRBV15 to TRBJ2-2; D gene uncertain. CDR3 length: 15 residues. V dropped 0 bases and J dropped 1 base, with 6 bases sitting between them. Germline CDR1 reads LNHNV; CDR2 reads YYDKDF (reference sequence). In nucleotides, the CDR3 is TGTGCCACCAGCAGAGATCCGGGGAACACCGGGGAGCTGTTTTTT. Translated: CATSRDPGNTGELFF.

The rearrangement joins TRBV6-6 to TRBJ2-3, with 16 nucleotides matching TRBD2. Per germline, CDR1 MNHNY and CDR2 SVGAGI (reference sequence). This CDR3 region has 17 residues. V was pared by 5 bases and J by 1 base, with 3 bases of the junction left unmatched. The CDR3 bases are TGTGCCAGCAGTCTTGGGACTAGCGGGAGGGGCACAGATACGCAGTATTTT. Protein: CASSLGTSGRGTDTQYF.

This clone was seen just once. The chain has TRBV10-3 and TRBJ1-6; 9 bases line up with TRBD1. Germline CDR1 and CDR2: ENHRY and SYGVKD. V lost 3 bases, J lost 2 bases, and 14 bases stayed unmatched. This CDR3 contains 20 residues. CDR3 sequence: CAISDPTGTGQWPYNSPLHF. CDR3 nucleotide sequence: TGTGCCATCAGTGATCCAACCGGGACAGGGCAGTGGCCCTATAATTCACCCCTCCACTTT.

The chain is built from TRBV4-2 and TRBJ2-1, with 11 bases lining up with TRBD2. Germline V gene data show CDR1 as LGHNA and CDR2 as YNFKEQ. The V and J ends lost 0 bases and 7 bases, in that order; junction bases with no gene match: 8. There are 17 residues in the CDR3. DNA of the CDR3: TGTGCCAGCAGCCAAGATCCCCTAGCGGGAGGAGGGAATGAGCAGTTCTTC. Encoded protein: CASSQDPLAGGGNEQFF.

This clone was seen only a few times. This chain joins TRBV28 and TRBJ1-1; 9 bases are shared with TRBD1. Germline V gene sequence: CDR1 MDHEN, CDR2 SYDVKM. The CDR3 loop spans 13 amino acids. With 4 bases clipped from V and 10 bases from J, the junction kept 7 bases outside the gene matches. CDR3 nucleotide sequence: TGTGCCAGCAGTTCTTACAGGGGGCAGGGAGCTTTCTTT. Translated, it gives CASSSYRGQGAFF. The entire variable domain, with the rest obtained from reference TRBV28 and TRBJ1-1, is as follows: DVKVTQSSRYLVKRTGEKVFLECVQDMDHENMFWYRQDPGLGLRLIYFSYDVKMKEKGDIPEGYSVSREKKERFSLILESASTNQTSMYLCASSSYRGQGAFFGQGTRLTVV.

The rearrangement joins TRBV5-4 to TRBJ2-1, with 7 bases identical to TRBD1. The germline CDR1 and CDR2 sequences are SGHNT and YYREEE (reference sequence). The CDR3 runs 14 residues. The V segment lost 4 bases and the J segment 8 bases; nucleotides outside the gene matches: 9. This CDR3 reads CASSLDRSRDEQFF. In DNA form, the CDR3 reads TGTGCCAGCAGCCTGGACAGGTCCAGGGATGAGCAGTTCTTC.

J is TRBJ1-4 and V is TRBV19; D perhaps matches TRBD1 (5 bases). V dropped 8 bases and J dropped 3 bases, with 16 bases sitting between them. The germline gives CDR1 LNHDA, CDR2 SQIVND (reference sequence). CDR3 size: 15 residues. The DNA of the CDR3 is TGTGCCAGTGCCCCCTCCGGGGGACCTAATGAAAAACTGTTTTTT. Translated, it gives CASAPSGGPNEKLFF.

The chain couples TRBV7-2 to TRBJ2-1; 10 bases agree with TRBD2. From germline, CDR1 is SGHTA and CDR2 FQGNSA. V shed 0 bases, J shed 7 bases, and the junction held 6 bases outside the gene matches. The CDR3 extends over 16 amino acids. The DNA for the CDR3 is TGTGCCAGCAGCTTAGCGAAAAGCGGGAGGGTGAATGAGCAGTTCTTC. Amino acid sequence: CASSLAKSGRVNEQFF.

The V gene is TRBV11-2, the J gene TRBJ2-2, with D possibly TRBD2 on 5 matching bases. Germline lookup yields CDR1 SGHAT and CDR2 FQNNGV. The CDR3 sequence is 16 residues long. The V end lost 5 bases, the J end lost 2 bases, and 15 bases lay between the germline ends. CDR3 in DNA: TGTGCCAGCAGCCCAGGTGCGCGGGCTAACACCGGGGAGCTGTTTTTT. The encoded protein is CASSPGARANTGELFF. The complete variable domain, with remaining parts taken from reference TRBV11-2 and TRBJ2-2, reads EAGVAQSPRYKIIEKRQSVAFWCNPISGHATLYWYQQILGQGPKLLIQFQNNGVVDDSQLPKDRFSAERLKGVDSTLKIQPAKLEDSAVYLCASSPGARANTGELFFGEGSRLTVL.

The chain uses TRBV7-9 and TRBJ2-7, with TRBD1 matching over 8 bases. Germline CDR1 SEHNR, CDR2 FQNEAQ (reference sequence). This CDR3 contains 14 residues. The ends lost 5 bases at V and 4 bases at J; junction bases unmatched: 7. The CDR3 sequence: CASSGQGRLYEQYF. The CDR3 bases are TGTGCCAGCAGCGGACAGGGCCGACTTTACGAGCAGTACTTC.

The chain is built from TRBV7-2 and TRBJ2-7; 8 bases are a match to TRBD1. Germline CDR1 reads SGHTA; CDR2 reads FQGNSA. The V and J ends lost 1 base and 2 bases, in that order; junction bases with no gene match: 1. The CDR3 spans 14 residues. DNA for the CDR3: TGTGCCAGCAGCTTAGGGGGACAGGCCTACGAGCAGTACTTC. It is translated as CASSLGGQAYEQYF.

The chain employs TRBV3-1 (or the pseudogene TRBV3-2) and TRBJ2-1; the D gene is possibly TRBD2 (7 bases). CDR1 LGHDT and CDR2 YNNKEL come from the germline V gene (reference sequence). This CDR3 comprises 14 residues. V was shortened by 4 bases and J by 9 bases, with 16 bases between the two germline ends. CDR3 region: CASSPLRGGGEQFF. CDR3 nucleotide sequence: TGTGCCAGCAGCCCTCTTAGGGGGGGCGGTGAGCAGTTCTTC.

J is TRBJ2-1 and V is TRBV19; 13 bases align to TRBD2. The J segment lost 9 bases and the V segment lost 5 bases, leaving 7 bases of the junction unmatched. Looked up from germline, CDR1 is LNHDA and CDR2 is SQIVND (reference sequence). The CDR3 is made up of 15 amino acids. DNA of the CDR3: TGTGCCAGTAGTGTTGGGACTAGCGGGGTGGGTGAGCAGTTCTTC. Its translation: CASSVGTSGVGEQFF.

This chain connects TRBV11-2 to TRBJ1-1; 10 bases align to TRBD1. The CDR3 extends over 17 amino acids. Germline V CDR1 and CDR2: SGHAT, FQNNGV. Trimming at V came to 2 bases and at J to 5 bases, leaving 11 bases not matched to a gene. The DNA for the CDR3 is TGTGCCAGCAGCTTACAGGGACAGGGGAGGATGAGGACTGAAGCTTTCTTT. As protein: CASSLQGQGRMRTEAFF.

This clone was counted between two and nine times. This chain links TRBV15 with TRBJ1-1; D perhaps matches TRBD1 (5 bases). V shed 0 bases and J shed 12 bases, with 11 bases lying between them. The CDR3 contains 12 residues. Germline-derived CDR1 and CDR2 are LNHNV and YYDKDF (reference sequence). For the CDR3, the DNA is TGTGCCACCAGCAGAGATCAACAGGTGACTTTCTTT. Its protein is CATSRDQQVTFF.

The V call is TRBV23-1, the J call TRBJ2-7, with TRBD1 matching 7 bases. TRBV23-1 is an ORF; its function is uncertain. Germline trimming cut 7 bases from V and 3 bases from J; bases unmatched to any gene: 9. The CDR3 consists of 14 residues. Here the CDR3 DNA reads TGCGCCAGCACATCCGGGACAGACATCTACGAGCAGTACTTC. Its protein is CASTSGTDIYEQYF.

This clone was found once. The rearrangement uses TRBV6-6 and TRBJ1-2; 7 nucleotides match TRBD1. Germline V lookup: CDR1 MNHNY, CDR2 SVGAGI (reference sequence). With V trimmed by 2 bases and J by 5 bases, 8 bases remained unmatched. The CDR3 spans 15 residues. The CDR3 protein is CASSYPDRLEYGYTF. The CDR3 nucleotides are TGTGCCAGCAGTTACCCGGACAGGCTAGAATATGGCTACACCTTC.

Notes on this clone: The sample contains more than one DNA sequence encoding this CDR3. The chain couples TRBV19 to TRBJ1-2; TRBD1 matches at 8 bases. Germline CDR1 LNHDA, CDR2 SQIVND (reference sequence). V trimming: 3 bases; J trimming: 8 bases; junction bases outside the gene matches: 5. The CDR3 consists of 13 residues. CDR3 coding DNA: TGTGCCAGTAGTATCGGGGCAGGGGGCGGCTACACCTTC. Its protein product is CASSIGAGGGYTF.

The CDR3 DNA sequence: TGTGCCTGGGCTCGGACTAGCAAGACAGATACGCAGTATTTT. Translation: CAWARTSKTDTQYF. The chain has TRBV30 and TRBJ2-3; 8 nucleotides agree with TRBD2. Germline V gives CDR1 GTSNPN, CDR2 SVGIG (reference sequence). The CDR3 extends over 14 amino acids. Trimming cost V 5 bases and J 3 bases; bases outside gene matches: 7.

The chain is built from TRBV10-3 and TRBJ2-7, with D perhaps matching TRBD1 (6 bases). Trimming left V 3 bases short and J 6 bases short, with 12 bases between. The CDR3 is 13 amino acids. Germline V gene data show CDR1 as ENHRY and CDR2 as SYGVKD. DNA of the CDR3: TGTGCCATCAGTGAATGGGGGCCCGTCGAGCAGTACTTC. Its protein product is CAISEWGPVEQYF.

This chain connects TRBV27 to TRBJ2-7, with 7 bases fitting TRBD2. V dropped 3 bases and J dropped 2; count of bases not matched to a gene: 7. The CDR3 covers 15 residues. Germline V CDR1 and CDR2: MNHEY, SMNVEV (reference sequence). The CDR3 DNA reads as TGTGCCAGCAGTTTCACGGGGGGACTGACCTACGAGCAGTACTTC. Translation gives CASSFTGGLTYEQYF.

The chain joins TRBV6-5 to TRBJ1-5; no reliable D call. Germline CDR1 is MNHEY and CDR2 is SVGAGI. V shed 10 bases and J shed 0 bases, with 7 bases lying between them. This CDR3 contains 12 residues. CDR3 DNA: TGTGCCATCCGGGATAGCAATCAGCCCCAGCATTTT. This codes for CAIRDSNQPQHF.

The rearrangement uses TRBV27 and TRBJ1-1, with TRBD1 as a possible D gene (6 bases). Germline CDR1 and CDR2: MNHEY and SMNVEV (reference sequence). The CDR3 covers 16 residues. The V end was cut by 5 bases, the J end by 0 bases, with 16 bases between. Written as DNA, the CDR3 is TGTGCCAGCAGTGCGGGGAGGGGGTTCATGAACACTGAAGCTTTCTTT. This translates into CASSAGRGFMNTEAFF.

The chain uses TRBV6-4 and TRBJ1-1, with TRBD1 matching 7 bases. CDR1 and CDR2 (germline): MRHNA, SNTAGT. With 6 bases clipped from V and 0 bases from J, the junction kept 10 bases outside the gene matches. The CDR3 contains 16 residues. The chain's CDR3 is CASSPTGTAMNTEAFF. Here the CDR3 DNA reads TGTGCCAGCAGCCCGACAGGGACTGCGATGAACACTGAAGCTTTCTTT.

This clone has only a few counts. This rearrangement joins TRBV6-4 to TRBJ2-3; 9 nucleotides align to TRBD2. The CDR3 loop spans 15 amino acids. Germline CDR1 MRHNA, CDR2 SNTAGT. Germline trimming cut 2 bases from V and 4 bases from J; bases unmatched to any gene: 4. Here the CDR3 DNA reads TGTGCCAGCAGTGACGTTAGCGGGAGCGCAGATACGCAGTATTTT. The encoded protein is CASSDVSGSADTQYF.

This sequence joins TRBV11-2 and TRBJ1-4, with D uncertain. The CDR3 spans 15 residues. The germline V gene encodes CDR1 SGHAT and CDR2 FQNNGV. Trimming pared 7 bases from V and 4 bases from J, leaving 16 bases between. CDR3 in DNA: TGTGCCAGCACGGTCGCGGGAGGTATTAATGAAAAACTGTTTTTT. This gives the protein CASTVAGGINEKLFF.

The V and J genes are TRBV7-8 and TRBJ1-2, with D hard to call. In germline, CDR1 is SGHVS, CDR2 FQNEAQ. The V gene lost 1 base and the J gene lost 6 bases, with 15 bases spanning the gap. The CDR3 extends over 15 amino acids. CDR3: CASSLGPQILDGYTF. The DNA of the CDR3 is TGTGCCAGCAGCTTAGGCCCCCAGATCCTAGATGGCTACACCTTC.

The chain couples TRBV7-2 to TRBJ1-1; TRBD1 matches 7 bases. Trimming removed 5 bases from V and 4 bases from J; junction bases left unmatched: 10. The CDR3 covers 15 residues. CDR1 and CDR2 from the germline V gene are SGHTA and FQGNSA. The CDR3 bases are TGTGCCAGCAGCATGACAGGGTACGGGGTCACTGAAGCTTTCTTT. This gives the protein CASSMTGYGVTEAFF. The full variable domain, in which reference TRBV7-2 and TRBJ1-1 provide the parts outside the CDR3, is GAGVSQSPSNKVTEKGKDVELRCDPISGHTALYWYRQSLGQGLEFLIYFQGNSAPDKSGLPSDRFSAERTGGSVSTLTIQRTQQEDSAVYLCASSMTGYGVTEAFFGQGTRLTVV.

Written as DNA, the CDR3 is TGTGCCAGCAGCAATATAGAGGAGGAGGGAAAGGGCACCGGGGAGCTGTTTTTT. Translated: CASSNIEEEGKGTGELFF. The V gene is TRBV21-1, the J gene TRBJ2-2; TRBD2, the D gene given by the table, was not confirmed from the DNA. TRBV21-1 is a known pseudogene. CDR3 length equals 18 residues.

A few counts support this clone. The chain is built from TRBV28 and TRBJ1-5, with 7 nucleotides matching TRBD1. V gave up 8 bases and J gave up 6 bases; unmatched junction bases: 7. The CDR3 runs 13 residues. The germline V gene encodes CDR1 MDHEN and CDR2 SYDVKM. In DNA, the CDR3 is TGTGCCAGCCGGGAGGGGGCCGGTCAGCCCCAGCATTTT. The encoded protein is CASREGAGQPQHF. Combining the CDR3 with reference TRBV28 and TRBJ1-5 gives the whole variable domain DVKVTQSSRYLVKRTGEKVFLECVQDMDHENMFWYRQDPGLGLRLIYFSYDVKMKEKGDIPEGYSVSREKKERFSLILESASTNQTSMYLCASREGAGQPQHFGDGTRLSIL.